This TCR beta chain was obtained from a study of T-cell reconstitution after alpha-beta-depleted transplantation in children. On this clonotype itself: The target antigen is unknown.

Study-level results: Once a year had passed after transplant, T-cell counts and diversity came mostly from newly produced T cells. There were some patients whose high TCRbeta diversity at day 60 came from surviving recipient T cells and thymic progenitors. As was reported, about two months after transplant, alpha-beta T cells came from several hundred expanded graft clones.

Unique molecular identifiers were used to barcode this TCRbeta library. TCRdb re-called the PCR reads with MiXCR, one entry per CDR3 protein. Of 550,000 to 600,000 distinct CDR3 sequences in the sample, 23% were seen once. The sequencing here drew on PBMCs, mostly from graft donor cells, taken 360 days after TCRalphabeta/CD19-depleted stem cell transplant. The sequence was collected from a boy under two years old who had a stem cell transplant for acute myeloid leukemia, so the T cells may come from the graft donor.

CDR3: CASSRDSTGELFF. In DNA, the CDR3 is TGTGCCAGCAGCCGGGACAGCACCGGGGAGCTGTTTTTT. The chain uses TRBV3-1 and TRBJ2-2; 7 bases are a match to TRBD1. The CDR3 is 13 residues long. Germline CDR1 LGHDT, CDR2 YNNKEL (reference sequence). The trim removed 4 bases at V and 4 bases at J, leaving 0 bases unmatched.